The entry below describes one T cell receptor beta chain. What it binds is not known. The donors, healthy Caucasians from Russia, were aged roughly 6 to 100. This entry comes from a study of blood T cells in healthy people across ages. Broader study findings: The unsorted PBMCs prevented any conclusive comparison of naive versus antigen-experienced cells.

A second PCR of about 6 to 12 cycles used a sample-barcoded 5' primer and a J-beta primer mix. One entry per CDR3 protein, called by TCRdb with MiXCR from the 5' RACE reads. The profile covers around 1,000,000 distinct CDR3 sequences, with 35% to 40% appearing a single time and roughly 14% taken by the ten largest. The origin of this receptor is a man aged 18 to 30 in good health. Sequenced input: blood.

The CDR3 sequence is CASGPRDNQETQYF. DNA for the CDR3: TGTGCCAGCGGCCCCCGGGACAACCAAGAGACCCAGTACTTC. V and J are TRBV6-2 or TRBV6-3 and TRBJ2-5; weak D call: TRBD1 (6 bases). V was clipped by 8 bases and J by 0 bases, with 13 bases between them. Germline V lookup: CDR1 MNHEY, CDR2 SVGEGT. CDR3 length: 14 residues.